The 26 T cell receptor beta chains listed next were all sequenced from one sample in a study of OX40 agonist ivuxolimab in advanced cancers. Assay: immunoSEQ multiplex PCR; the TCRdb copy retains only in-frame clones and omits some. The repertoire holds approximately 61,000 clones, with about 89% as singletons. The starting material was CD4+ or CD8+ T cells sorted from blood, obtained in a trial of the OX40 agonist ivuxolimab. These receptors originate from an adult with an advanced solid tumor such as melanoma, head and neck, liver or kidney cancer.

The chain employs TRBV10-1 and TRBJ1-1; TRBD1 aligns across 7 bases. Germline V gives CDR1 WNHNN, CDR2 SYGVQD (reference sequence). J gave up 5 bases and V 3 bases, and 12 bases lay outside the gene matches. The CDR3 has 16 amino acids. Here the CDR3 reads CASSEGLGGLRTEAFF. CDR3 sequence (DNA): TGCGCCAGCAGTGAAGGTCTAGGGGGCCTGAGGACTGAAGCTTTCTTT.

The rearrangement links TRBV2 to TRBJ2-5; no definite D call. The CDR3 consists of 15 residues. The germline gives CDR1 SNHLY, CDR2 FYNNEI. The V gene lost 4 bases and the J gene lost 2 bases, with 14 bases spanning the gap. CDR3 amino acids: CASSGQTRFQETQYF. In DNA, the CDR3 is TGTGCCAGCAGTGGCCAGACTCGATTTCAAGAGACCCAGTACTTC.

This clone turned up a few times. The chain combines TRBV5-5 with TRBJ1-2; 7 bases are shared with TRBD1. Germline values: CDR1 SGHKS, CDR2 YYEKEE (reference sequence). CDR3 length: 13 residues. With 5 bases clipped from V and 4 bases from J, the junction kept 5 bases outside the gene matches. CDR3 in amino acids: CASRGQVGYGYTF. CDR3 DNA: TGTGCCAGCAGAGGACAGGTAGGCTATGGCTACACCTTC.

Of note for this clone: Mismatch with germline at one junction end may stem from a read error. The chain joins TRBV7-7 to TRBJ2-2; D ambiguous. The CDR3 covers 16 residues. Germline assignment: CDR1 SSHAT and CDR2 FNYEAQ (reference sequence). As DNA, the CDR3 is TGTGCTAGCAGCTTAGGTCGGACGCCATGGACCGGGGAGCTGTTTTTT. It is translated as CASSLGRTPWTGELFF.

The chain combines TRBV19 with TRBJ2-5; 7 nucleotides line up with TRBD1. The CDR3 extends over 14 amino acids. V gave up 3 bases and J gave up 1 base; unmatched junction bases: 2. CDR1 and CDR2 from the germline V gene are LNHDA and SQIVND (reference sequence). The DNA for the CDR3 is TGTGCCAGTAGTATGGGACAGATCCAAGAGACCCAGTACTTC. It codes for CASSMGQIQETQYF.

The genes are TRBV5-5 and TRBJ1-2; D may be TRBD1 (5 bases). Germline-derived CDR1 and CDR2 are SGHKS and YYEKEE (reference sequence). Trimming cost V 4 bases and J 4 bases, with 20 bases left between them. The CDR3 loop spans 16 amino acids. CDR3 nucleotide sequence: TGTGCCAGCAGCGGAGGCCCCCACCGTCAGGGCTATGGCTACACCTTC. Translated, it gives CASSGGPHRQGYGYTF.

J is TRBJ2-1 and V is TRBV2; 8 bases fit TRBD2. The V gene end was trimmed by 8 bases and the J gene end by 9 bases; junction bases not matched to a gene: 18. Per germline, CDR1 SNHLY and CDR2 FYNNEI. This CDR3 comprises 16 residues. The CDR3 region has the DNA TGTGCCAGCGTCCACAGCCTACGGACTAGCACATTTGAGCAGTTCTTC. Translated, it gives CASVHSLRTSTFEQFF.

The rearrangement uses TRBV29-1 and TRBJ1-1, with unresolved D. Germline V gene lookup returns CDR1 SQVTM and CDR2 ANQGSEA. V was cut by 2 bases and J by 0 bases, with 10 bases left in between. The CDR3 length is 14 residues. CDR3 residues: CSVEKGLMNTEAFF. CDR3 nucleotide sequence: TGCAGCGTTGAAAAGGGTTTAATGAACACTGAAGCTTTCTTT.

The chain joins TRBV5-8 to TRBJ2-2; D may be TRBD1 (6 bases). The V and J ends lost 5 bases and 4 bases respectively, with 12 bases between them. The CDR3 extends over 14 amino acids. Germline CDR1 SGHTS, CDR2 YDEGEE. The DNA of the CDR3 is TGTGCCAGCAGAGGGACACAGATCACCGGGGAGCTGTTTTTT. Encoded protein: CASRGTQITGELFF.

CDR3 coding DNA: TGTGCCAGCAGCCCAGGGAGCAATCAGCCCCAGCATTTT. Protein product: CASSPGSNQPQHF. V usage is TRBV6-1 and J usage is TRBJ1-5; tentative D call: TRBD1 (5 bases). Per germline, CDR1 MNHNS and CDR2 SASEGT. CDR3 length equals 13 residues. Deletions cut 6 bases from V and 1 base from J, with 7 bases between.

This chain uses TRBV4-1 with TRBJ1-5; D is unclear. V was cut by 0 bases and J by 7 bases, with 10 bases left in between. CDR3 length: 14 amino acids. Germline CDR1 is MGHRA and CDR2 is YSYEKL. The CDR3 coding sequence is TGCGCCAGCAGCCAAGATTTCGGGGTCCAGCCCCAGCATTTT. It specifies CASSQDFGVQPQHF.

CDR3 DNA: TGTGCCTGGAGCGCCCAGTTTAATCCTTCACCCCTCCACTTT. Translation gives CAWSAQFNPSPLHF. V is TRBV30 and J is TRBJ1-6; no reliable D call. V was pared by 3 bases and J by 9 bases, with 15 bases between. The length of the CDR3 is 14 residues. Germline CDR1 reads GTSNPN; CDR2 reads SVGIG (reference sequence).

This clone appeared a single time. V and J are TRBV7-2 and TRBJ2-7; the D gene is possibly TRBD2 (6 bases). The germline V gene has CDR1 SGHTA and CDR2 FQGNSA. The V and J ends lost 1 base and 5 bases respectively, with 24 bases between them. The CDR3 sequence is 18 residues long. Here the CDR3 DNA reads TGTGCCAGCAGCTTAGATTGGGATTCGGGAGTTCGTCTGAACGAGCAGTACTTC. Protein sequence: CASSLDWDSGVRLNEQYF.

The chain uses TRBV11-2 and TRBJ2-2; 7 bases map to TRBD2. After removal of 0 bases from V and 7 bases from J, the junction contained 2 bases not matched to a gene. This CDR3 comprises 14 residues. Germline V lookup: CDR1 SGHAT, CDR2 FQNNGV. For the CDR3, the DNA is TGTGCCAGCAGCTTAGATCGGGGGGTCGGGGAGCTGTTTTTT. It encodes CASSLDRGVGELFF.

The count of this clone is one. V gene TRBV19 combines with J gene TRBJ2-5, with D perhaps matching TRBD1 (6 bases). Germline V gene data show CDR1 as LNHDA and CDR2 as SQIVND (reference sequence). Trimming took off 1 base at V and 4 bases at J, with 7 bases between the two ends. The CDR3 spans 13 residues. CDR3 residues: CASSIARGETQYF. The CDR3 coding sequence is TGTGCCAGTAGTATAGCCAGGGGAGAGACCCAGTACTTC.

The DNA for the CDR3 is TGTGCCAGCAGCGTAGGTCTAGGGTTCAGCACTGAAGCTTTCTTT. As protein: CASSVGLGFSTEAFF. The chain couples TRBV9 to TRBJ1-1; D not certain. From germline, CDR1 is SGDLS and CDR2 YYNGEE. V gave up 0 bases and J gave up 4 bases, with 13 bases separating them. This CDR3 has 15 amino acids.

The chain uses TRBV6-1 and TRBJ2-3, with 9 bases aligning to TRBD2. This CDR3 contains 19 residues. Germline lookup yields CDR1 MNHNS and CDR2 SASEGT. V shed 4 bases and J 4 bases; nucleotides not matched to a gene: 18. CDR3 in amino acids: CASSGGSGSTEFPPDTQYF. In DNA form, the CDR3 reads TGTGCCAGCAGTGGCGGTAGCGGGAGTACAGAGTTCCCCCCAGATACGCAGTATTTT.

This clone appeared once. The genes are TRBV5-1 and TRBJ2-1, with 8 nucleotides matching TRBD1. V dropped 2 bases and J dropped 8; count of bases not matched to a gene: 15. Germline V lookup: CDR1 SGHRS, CDR2 YFSETQ. The CDR3 runs to 17 residues. CDR3 bases: TGCGCCAGCAGCTTCCGTATAATGGCAGGGGGCTTGGATGAGCAGTTCTTC. Translation: CASSFRIMAGGLDEQFF.

On this clone: At one end the junction does not follow the germline gene, possibly because of a read error. J is TRBJ1-1 and V is TRBV10-3, with TRBD1 matching 8 bases. The CDR3 covers 15 residues. Germline V gives CDR1 ENHRY, CDR2 SYGVKD. The CDR3 DNA is TGTGCCATCAGTCTCCGGACAGGGTTGAACACTGAAGTTTTCTTT. Translation gives CAISLRTGLNTEVFF.

The V gene is TRBV28, the J gene TRBJ2-5; D call uncertain. The germline V gene encodes CDR1 MDHEN and CDR2 SYDVKM. The V gene lost 8 bases and the J gene lost 2 bases, with 6 bases spanning the gap. There are 11 residues in the CDR3. CDR3 in amino acids: CASAYQETQYF. For the CDR3, the DNA is TGTGCCAGCGCGTATCAAGAGACCCAGTACTTC.

This chain uses TRBV7-9 with TRBJ2-7; 7 nucleotides line up with TRBD2. Trimming took 1 base from V and 0 from J; bases not matched to a gene: 3. The CDR3 runs to 15 residues. From germline, CDR1 is SEHNR and CDR2 FQNEAQ (reference sequence). CDR3 sequence: CASSLGAGSSYEQYF. DNA for the CDR3: TGTGCCAGCAGCTTAGGAGCGGGATCCTCCTACGAGCAGTACTTC.

The rearrangement links TRBV25-1 to TRBJ2-5; D is uncertain. The length of the CDR3 is 13 residues. Between the trimmed V and J ends, which lost 3 bases and 0 bases, there was a span of 5 bases. CDR1 and CDR2 from the germline V gene are MGHDK and SYGVNS. The chain's CDR3 is CASSEANQETQYF. CDR3 DNA sequence: TGTGCCAGCAGTGAGGCGAACCAAGAGACCCAGTACTTC.

The chain links TRBV7-8 to TRBJ1-1; TRBD1 might be the D (5 bases). From germline, CDR1 is SGHVS and CDR2 FQNEAQ. The CDR3 sequence is 16 residues long. V lost 5 bases and J 2 bases, leaving 18 bases between the germline ends. The CDR3 DNA reads as TGTGCCAGCAGCCCCCTGGGGGTAGACGCCAACACTGAAGCTTTCTTT. Translated: CASSPLGVDANTEAFF.

This clone appeared once. V gene TRBV28 combines with J gene TRBJ1-2, with 8 bases that match TRBD1. This CDR3 has 16 residues. J lost 6 bases, V lost 7 bases, and 16 bases had no gene match. Germline-derived CDR1 and CDR2 are MDHEN and SYDVKM. The CDR3 reads CASTPPSGQGRDGYTF. The CDR3 DNA reads TGTGCCAGCACCCCCCCATCCGGACAGGGCAGAGATGGCTACACCTTC.

The chain carries TRBV14 and TRBJ1-6; a possible D gene is TRBD1 (5 bases). Trimming took off 2 bases at V and 6 bases at J, with 8 bases between the two ends. CDR3 length equals 14 residues. CDR1 and CDR2 (germline): SGHDN, FVKESK. CDR3 nucleotides: TGTGCCAGCAGCCAACAGGGTTTTAATTCACCCCTCCACTTT. Translated: CASSQQGFNSPLHF.

This rearrangement joins TRBV15 to TRBJ2-7; 7 positions match TRBD1. V lost 0 bases to trimming and J lost 3 bases; unmatched junction nucleotides: 2. CDR3 length: 14 residues. Germline CDR1 LNHNV, CDR2 YYDKDF (reference sequence). DNA of the CDR3: TGTGCCACCAGCAGAGATGGGACAGACTACGAGCAGTACTTC. It translates to CATSRDGTDYEQYF.